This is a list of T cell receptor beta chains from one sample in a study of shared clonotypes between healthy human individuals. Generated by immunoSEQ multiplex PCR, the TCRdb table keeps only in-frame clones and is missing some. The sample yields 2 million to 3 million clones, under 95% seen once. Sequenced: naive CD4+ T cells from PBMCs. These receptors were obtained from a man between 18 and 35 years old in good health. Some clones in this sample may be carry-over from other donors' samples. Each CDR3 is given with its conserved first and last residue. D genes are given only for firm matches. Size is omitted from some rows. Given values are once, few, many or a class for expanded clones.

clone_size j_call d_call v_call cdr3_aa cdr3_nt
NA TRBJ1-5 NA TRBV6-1 CASSESGVFGNQPQHF TGTGCCAGCAGTGAATCTGGGGTCTTTGGCAATCAGCCCCAGCATTTT
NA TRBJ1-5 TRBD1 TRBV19 CASSRPTGGHQPQHF TGTGCCAGTAGTCGACCAACAGGGGGCCATCAGCCCCAGCATTTT
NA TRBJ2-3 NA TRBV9 CASSVAPSTDTQYF TGTGCCAGCAGCGTAGCCCCGAGCACAGATACGCAGTATTTT
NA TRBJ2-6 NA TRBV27 CASSFRGANVLTF TGTGCCAGCAGTTTTCGTGGGGCCAACGTCCTGACTTTC
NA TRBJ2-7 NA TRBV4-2 CASSQDEELSDEQYF TGTGCCAGCAGCCAAGATGAGGAGTTGAGCGACGAGCAGTACTTC
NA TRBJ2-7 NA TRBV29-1 CSVEDRGTGSEQYF TGCAGCGTTGAAGATAGGGGAACAGGGTCCGAGCAGTACTTC
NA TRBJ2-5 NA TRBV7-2 CASSRDQETQYF TGTGCCAGCAGCAGGGATCAAGAGACCCAGTACTTC
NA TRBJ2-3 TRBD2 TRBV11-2 CASSHGTSGRLGRTDTQYF TGTGCCAGCAGCCACGGGACTAGCGGGAGGCTAGGTCGGACAGATACGCAGTATTTT
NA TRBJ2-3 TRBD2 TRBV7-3 CASSLFAGATPDTQYF TGTGCCAGCAGCTTATTCGCGGGAGCGACCCCAGATACGCAGTATTTT
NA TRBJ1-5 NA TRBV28 CASSATLQRDSNQPQHF TGTGCCAGCAGTGCCACCCTACAGAGAGATAGCAATCAGCCCCAGCATTTT
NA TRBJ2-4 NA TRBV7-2 CASTSVAKNIQYF TGTGCCAGCACCTCAGTTGCCAAAAACATTCAGTACTTC
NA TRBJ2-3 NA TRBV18 CASSPWRQFTDTQYF TGTGCCAGCTCACCATGGAGACAGTTCACAGATACGCAGTATTTT
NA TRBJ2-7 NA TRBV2 CASSESLVGSSYEQYF TGTGCCAGCAGTGAATCTCTAGTTGGCTCCTCCTACGAGCAGTACTTC
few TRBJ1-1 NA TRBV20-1 CSAPRGSVHPF TGCAGTGCCCCACGGGGTTCGGTACACCCCTTT
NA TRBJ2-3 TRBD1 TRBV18 CASSPPGTGGRGDTQYF TGTGCCAGCTCCCCCCCCGGGACAGGGGGGAGAGGAGATACGCAGTATTTT
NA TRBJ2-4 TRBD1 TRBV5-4 CASSLRQGINIQYF TGTGCCAGCAGCCTTCGACAGGGTATAAACATTCAGTACTTC
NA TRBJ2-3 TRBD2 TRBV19 CASSRVAGEVADTQYF TGTGCCAGTAGTAGGGTAGCGGGAGAAGTCGCAGATACGCAGTATTTT
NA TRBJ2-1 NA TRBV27 CASRGPSSYNEQFF TGTGCCAGCAGGGGTCCTAGCTCCTACAATGAGCAGTTCTTC
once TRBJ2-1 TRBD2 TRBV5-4 CASSSGLAGEQFF TGTGCCAGCAGCTCGGGACTAGCCGGTGAGCAGTTCTTC
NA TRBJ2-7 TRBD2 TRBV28 CASSAGLADTYEQYF TGTGCCAGCAGTGCGGGACTAGCGGATACCTACGAGCAGTACTTC
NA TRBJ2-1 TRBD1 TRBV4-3 CASSHFPGQGPRTSYNEQFF TGCGCCAGCAGCCATTTCCCGGGACAGGGGCCCCGAACCTCCTACAATGAGCAGTTCTTC
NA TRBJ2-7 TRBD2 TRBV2 CASSGGSFYEQYF TGTGCCAGCAGTGGCGGGAGCTTCTACGAGCAGTACTTC
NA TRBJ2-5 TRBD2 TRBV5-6 CASSLTLAGETQYF TGTGCCAGCAGCTTGACACTAGCGGGAGAGACCCAGTACTTC
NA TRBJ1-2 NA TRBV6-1 CASSEARGGRGYTF TGTGCCAGCAGTGAAGCGCGAGGGGGACGAGGCTACACCTTC
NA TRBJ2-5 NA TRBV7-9 CASSFLGPWVETQYF TGTGCCAGCAGCTTTCTAGGGCCATGGGTAGAGACCCAGTACTTC
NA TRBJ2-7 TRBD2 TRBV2 CASKPLRTSRDEQYF TGTGCCAGCAAACCCCTACGGACTAGCCGGGACGAGCAGTACTTC
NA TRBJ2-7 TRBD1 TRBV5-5 CASSTGDYEQYF TGTGCCAGCAGCACAGGGGACTACGAGCAGTACTTC
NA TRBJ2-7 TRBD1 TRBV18 CASSPGQGKLGYEQYF TGTGCCAGCTCACCGGGACAGGGGAAATTAGGGTACGAGCAGTACTTC
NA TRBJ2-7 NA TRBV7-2 CASSLNGGGTYEQYF TGTGCCAGCAGCCTTAACGGGGGCGGTACCTACGAGCAGTACTTC
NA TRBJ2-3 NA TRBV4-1 CASSQEVRWRDTQYF TGCGCCAGCAGCCAAGAAGTCAGGTGGAGGGATACGCAGTATTTT
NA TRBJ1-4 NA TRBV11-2 CASSFNSGLPNEKLFF TGTGCCAGCAGCTTTAACTCAGGGCTTCCTAATGAAAAACTGTTTTTT
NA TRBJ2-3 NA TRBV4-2 CASSQEGGANTDTQYF TGTGCCAGCAGCCAAGAAGGCGGGGCCAACACAGATACGCAGTATTTT
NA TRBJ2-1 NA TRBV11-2 CASSLPGVGYNEQFF TGTGCCAGCAGCTTACCGGGGGTGGGCTACAATGAGCAGTTCTTC
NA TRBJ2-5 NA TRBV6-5 CASSYSLGFRATQYF TGTGCCAGCAGTTACTCACTAGGGTTTCGGGCGACCCAGTACTTC
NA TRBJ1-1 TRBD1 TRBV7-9 CASSLVGQGVGLNTEAFF TGTGCCAGCAGCTTAGTAGGCCAGGGGGTCGGTTTGAACACTGAAGCTTTCTTT
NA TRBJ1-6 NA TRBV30 CAWEATNSPLHF TGTGCCTGGGAGGCGACTAATTCACCCCTCCACTTT
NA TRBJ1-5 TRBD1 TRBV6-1 CASETGGAASAAQHF TGTGCCAGCGAAACAGGGGGAGCAGCATCAGCGGCCCAGCATTTT
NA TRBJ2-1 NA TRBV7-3 CASSPPGGAYNEQFF TGTGCCAGCAGCCCCCCGGGTGGAGCCTACAATGAGCAGTTCTTC
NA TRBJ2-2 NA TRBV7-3 CASSLLGGELFF TGTGCCAGCAGCTTACTCGGTGGGGAGCTGTTTTTT
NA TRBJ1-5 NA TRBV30 CAWTPGLNQPQHF TGTGCCTGGACTCCGGGCCTCAATCAGCCCCAGCATTTT
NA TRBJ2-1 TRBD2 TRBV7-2 CASSTPLAGGNNEQFF TGTGCCAGCAGCACCCCCCTAGCGGGAGGCAACAATGAGCAGTTCTTC
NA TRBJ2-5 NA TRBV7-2 CASSFRVQETQYF TGTGCCAGCAGCTTCCGGGTACAAGAGACCCAGTACTTC
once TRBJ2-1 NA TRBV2 CASTRGGNEQFF TGTGCCAGCACCAGGGGGGGGAATGAGCAGTTCTTC
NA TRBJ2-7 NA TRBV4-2 CASSQEVWAAINEQYF TGTGCCAGCAGCCAAGAAGTTTGGGCGGCTATCAACGAGCAGTACTTC
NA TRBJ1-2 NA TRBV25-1 CASSGVPGKGGSNYGYTF TGTGCCAGCAGTGGGGTCCCCGGGAAAGGGGGATCTAACTATGGCTACACCTTC
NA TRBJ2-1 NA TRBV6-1 CASSALIRTYGIEQFF TGTGCCAGCAGTGCCCTTATCCGGACCTACGGGATTGAGCAGTTCTTC